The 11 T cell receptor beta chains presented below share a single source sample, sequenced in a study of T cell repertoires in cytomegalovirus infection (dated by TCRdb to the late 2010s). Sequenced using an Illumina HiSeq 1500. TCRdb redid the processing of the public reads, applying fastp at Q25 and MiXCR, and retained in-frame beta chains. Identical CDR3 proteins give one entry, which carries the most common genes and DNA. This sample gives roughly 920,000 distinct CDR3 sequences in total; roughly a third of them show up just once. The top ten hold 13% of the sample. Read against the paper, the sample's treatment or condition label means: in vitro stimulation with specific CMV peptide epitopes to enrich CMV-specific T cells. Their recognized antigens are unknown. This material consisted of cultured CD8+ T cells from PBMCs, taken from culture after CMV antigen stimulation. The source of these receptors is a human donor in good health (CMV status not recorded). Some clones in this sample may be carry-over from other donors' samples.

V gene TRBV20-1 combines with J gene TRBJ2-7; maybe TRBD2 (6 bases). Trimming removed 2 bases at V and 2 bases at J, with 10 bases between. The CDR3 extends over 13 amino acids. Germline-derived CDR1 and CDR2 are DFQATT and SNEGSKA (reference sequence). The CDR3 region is CSARQRVTYEQYF. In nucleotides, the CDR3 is TGCAGTGCTAGACAGCGGGTTACCTACGAGCAGTACTTC.

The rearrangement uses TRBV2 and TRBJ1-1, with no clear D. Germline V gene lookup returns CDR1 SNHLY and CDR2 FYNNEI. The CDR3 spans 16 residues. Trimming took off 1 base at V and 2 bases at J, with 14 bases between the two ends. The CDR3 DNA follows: TGTGCCAGCAGTGAAGTGTTTGTATCGGGCAACACTGAAGCTTTCTTT. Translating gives CASSEVFVSGNTEAFF. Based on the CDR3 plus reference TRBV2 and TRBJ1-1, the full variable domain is EPEVTQTPSHQVTQMGQEVILRCVPISNHLYFYWYRQILGQKVEFLVSFYNNEISEKSEIFDDQFSVERPDGSNFTLKIRSTKLEDSAMYFCASSEVFVSGNTEAFFGQGTRLTVV.

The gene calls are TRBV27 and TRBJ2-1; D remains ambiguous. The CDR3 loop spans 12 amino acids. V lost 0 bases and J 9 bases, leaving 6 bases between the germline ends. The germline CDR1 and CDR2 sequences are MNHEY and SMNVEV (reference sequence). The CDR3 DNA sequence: TGTGCCAGCAGTTTATCCAATGGTGAGCAGTTCTTC. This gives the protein CASSLSNGEQFF.

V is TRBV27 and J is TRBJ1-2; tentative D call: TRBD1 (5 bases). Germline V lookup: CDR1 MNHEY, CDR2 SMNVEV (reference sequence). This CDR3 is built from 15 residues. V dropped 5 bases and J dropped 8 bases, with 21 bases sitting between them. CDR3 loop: CASSRGAGDLYGYTF. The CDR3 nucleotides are TGTGCCAGCAGTCGAGGGGCGGGGGACCTATACGGCTACACCTTC.

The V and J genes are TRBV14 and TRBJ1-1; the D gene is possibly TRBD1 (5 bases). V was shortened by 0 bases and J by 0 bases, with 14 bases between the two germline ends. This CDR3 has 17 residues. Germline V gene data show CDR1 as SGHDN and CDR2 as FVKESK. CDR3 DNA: TGTGCCAGCAGCCAAGATCGTGAGGGGATCATGAACACTGAAGCTTTCTTT. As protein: CASSQDREGIMNTEAFF.

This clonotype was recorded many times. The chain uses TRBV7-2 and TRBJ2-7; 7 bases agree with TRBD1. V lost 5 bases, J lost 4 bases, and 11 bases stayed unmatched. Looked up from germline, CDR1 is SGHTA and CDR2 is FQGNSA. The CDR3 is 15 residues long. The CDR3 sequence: CASSPPPGQRYEQYF. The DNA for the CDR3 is TGTGCCAGCAGCCCCCCTCCGGGACAGAGATACGAGCAGTACTTC.

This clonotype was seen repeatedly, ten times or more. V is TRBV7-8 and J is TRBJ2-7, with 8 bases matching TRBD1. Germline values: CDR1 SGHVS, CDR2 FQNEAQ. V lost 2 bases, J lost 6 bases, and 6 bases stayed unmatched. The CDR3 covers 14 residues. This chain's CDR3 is CASSLPRQGIEQYF. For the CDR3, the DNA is TGTGCCAGCAGCTTACCCCGACAGGGGATCGAGCAGTACTTC.

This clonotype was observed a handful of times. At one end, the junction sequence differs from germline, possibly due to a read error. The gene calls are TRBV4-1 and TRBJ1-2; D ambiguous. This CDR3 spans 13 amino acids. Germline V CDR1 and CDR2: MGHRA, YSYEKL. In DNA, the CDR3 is TGCGCCAGCAGCCCCAGTTTTTACGGAGTCTTCGCCTTC. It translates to CASSPSFYGVFAF.

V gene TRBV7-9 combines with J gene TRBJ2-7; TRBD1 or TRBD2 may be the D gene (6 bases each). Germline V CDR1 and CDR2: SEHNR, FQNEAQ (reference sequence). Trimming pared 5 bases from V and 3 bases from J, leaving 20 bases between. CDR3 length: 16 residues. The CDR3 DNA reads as TGTGCCAGCAGCCCTGAGGGGGGTCCCCTTCACTACGAGCAGTACGTC. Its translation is CASSPEGGPLHYEQYV.

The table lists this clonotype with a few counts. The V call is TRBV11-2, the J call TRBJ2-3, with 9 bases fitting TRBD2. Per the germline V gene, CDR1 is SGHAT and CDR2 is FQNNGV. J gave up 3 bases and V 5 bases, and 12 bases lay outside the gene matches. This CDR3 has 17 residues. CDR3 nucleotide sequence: TGTGCCAGCAGCCTTAGCGGGGGAGTAGTAGGAACAGATACGCAGTATTTT. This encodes CASSLSGGVVGTDTQYF.

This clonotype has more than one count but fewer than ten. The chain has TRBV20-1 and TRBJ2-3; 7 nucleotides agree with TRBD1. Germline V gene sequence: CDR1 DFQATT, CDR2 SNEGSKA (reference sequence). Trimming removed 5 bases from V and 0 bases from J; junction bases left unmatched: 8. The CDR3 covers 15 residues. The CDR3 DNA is TGCAGTGCTCGGGACAGAGGATTTAGCACAGATACGCAGTATTTT. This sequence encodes CSARDRGFSTDTQYF.